This TCR beta chain was captured in a study of blood T cell repertoires in COVID-19. Study overall: The United States, Italy and Spain were the sources of the acute and convalescent COVID-19 samples.

The germline V and J ends were trimmed by 0 bases and 2 bases, with 7 bases remaining between them. The CDR3 loop spans 14 amino acids. Germline V gene data show CDR1 as SGHRS and CDR2 as YFSETQ. TCRdb keeps only in-frame clones here, not all; method: immunoSEQ multiplex PCR. The top ten hold roughly 8% of the sample, which has about 230,000 clones, over 70% seen once. Sequenced material: peripheral blood. The origin of this receptor is a woman at least 80 years old with acute or convalescent COVID-19. This chain links TRBV5-1 with TRBJ2-3, with no clear D. The CDR3 DNA reads TGCGCCAGCAGCTTGGAACAATACACAGATACGCAGTATTTT. Translated, it gives CASSLEQYTDTQYF.